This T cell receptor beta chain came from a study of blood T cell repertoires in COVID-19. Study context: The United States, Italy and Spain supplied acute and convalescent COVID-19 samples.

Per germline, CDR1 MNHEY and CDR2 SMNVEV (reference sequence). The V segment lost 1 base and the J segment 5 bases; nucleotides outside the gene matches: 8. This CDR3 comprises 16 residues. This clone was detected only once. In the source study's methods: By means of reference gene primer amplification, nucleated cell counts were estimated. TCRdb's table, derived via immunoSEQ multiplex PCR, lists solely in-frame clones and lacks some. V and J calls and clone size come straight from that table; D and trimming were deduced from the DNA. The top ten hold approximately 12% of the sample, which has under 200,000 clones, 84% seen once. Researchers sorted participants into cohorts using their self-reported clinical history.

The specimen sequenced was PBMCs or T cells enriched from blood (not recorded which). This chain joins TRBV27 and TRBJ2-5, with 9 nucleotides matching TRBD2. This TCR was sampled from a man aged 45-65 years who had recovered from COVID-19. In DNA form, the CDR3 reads TGTGCCAGCAGTTTATTTTCCAGCGGGGGGTTTGAGACCCAGTACTTC. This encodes CASSLFSSGGFETQYF.